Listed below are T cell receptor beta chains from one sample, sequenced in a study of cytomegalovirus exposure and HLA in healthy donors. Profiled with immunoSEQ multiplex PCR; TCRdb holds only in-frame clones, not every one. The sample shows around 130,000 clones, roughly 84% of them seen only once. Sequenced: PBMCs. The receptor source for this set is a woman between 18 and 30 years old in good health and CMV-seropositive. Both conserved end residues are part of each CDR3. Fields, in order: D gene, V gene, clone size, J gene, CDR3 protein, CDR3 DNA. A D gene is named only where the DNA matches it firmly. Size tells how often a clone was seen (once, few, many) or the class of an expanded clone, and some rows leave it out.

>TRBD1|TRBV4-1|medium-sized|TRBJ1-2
CASSQAGTDGYTF
TGCGCCAGCAGCCAAGCCGGGACAGATGGCTACACCTTC
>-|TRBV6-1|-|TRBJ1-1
CASSENGLWTEAFF
TGTGCCAGCAGTGAAAACGGTTTGTGGACTGAAGCTTTCTTT
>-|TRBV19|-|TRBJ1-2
CASSLESSLYYGYTF
TGTGCCAGTAGTTTAGAATCTTCTCTCTACTATGGCTACACCTTC
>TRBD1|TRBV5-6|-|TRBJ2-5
CASSFEGAQETQYF
TGTGCCAGCAGCTTCGAGGGGGCCCAAGAGACCCAGTACTTC
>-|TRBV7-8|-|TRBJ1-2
CASSADRTNYGYTF
TGTGCCAGCAGCGCTGACAGGACTAACTATGGCTACACCTTC
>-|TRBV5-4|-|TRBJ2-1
CASSFRGGGYNEQFF
TGTGCCAGCAGCTTCCGCGGTGGAGGGTACAATGAGCAGTTCTTC
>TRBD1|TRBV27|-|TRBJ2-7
CASSWTGRGEQYF
TGTGCCAGCAGTTGGACAGGGCGGGGCGAGCAGTACTTC
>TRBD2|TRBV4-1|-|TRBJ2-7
CASRDPGRGVYEQYF
TGCGCCAGCAGGGACCCTGGGCGGGGGGTCTACGAGCAGTACTTC
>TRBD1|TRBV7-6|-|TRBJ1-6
CASSPMTGANSPLHF
TGTGCCAGCAGCCCCATGACAGGGGCCAATTCACCCCTCCACTTT
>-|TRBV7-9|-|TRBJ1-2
CASSLATGSRDGYTF
TGTGCCAGCAGCCTGGCGACGGGCAGCAGGGATGGCTACACCTTC
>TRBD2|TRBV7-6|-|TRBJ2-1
CASSPTAGTSAINEQFF
TGTGCCAGCAGCCCGACCGCCGGGACTAGCGCGATCAATGAGCAGTTCTTC
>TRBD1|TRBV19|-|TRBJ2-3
CASSIPTGAWEAQYF
TGTGCCAGTAGTATACCGACAGGGGCCTGGGAGGCGCAGTATTTT
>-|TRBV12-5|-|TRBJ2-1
CASGLMAGNNEQFF
TGTGCTAGTGGTTTGATGGCGGGTAACAATGAGCAGTTCTTC
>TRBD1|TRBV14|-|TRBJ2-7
CASSQETGQRNF
TGTGCCAGCAGCCAAGAAACGGGACAGCGCAACTTC
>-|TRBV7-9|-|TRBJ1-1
CASSLPQSVNTEAFF
TGTGCCAGCAGCCTGCCACAGTCCGTGAACACTGAAGCTTTCTTT
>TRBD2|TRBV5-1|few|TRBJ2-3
CASKKGLAGGQQTSTDTQYF
TGCGCCAGCAAAAAGGGACTAGCGGGGGGTCAACAGACTAGCACAGATACGCAGTATTTT
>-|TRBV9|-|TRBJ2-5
CASSVELAPQETQYF
TGTGCCAGCAGCGTAGAACTAGCACCACAAGAGACCCAGTACTTC
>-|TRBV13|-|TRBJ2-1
CASSYGVSYNEQFF
TGTGCCAGCAGTTACGGGGTATCCTACAATGAGCAGTTCTTC
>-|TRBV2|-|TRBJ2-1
CASSERQGGEQFF
TGTGCCAGCAGTGAAAGGCAGGGAGGCGAGCAGTTCTTC
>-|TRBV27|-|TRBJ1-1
CASSPKWAANTEAFF
TGTGCCAGCAGCCCTAAATGGGCAGCCAACACTGAAGCTTTCTTT
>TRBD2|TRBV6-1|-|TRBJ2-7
CASSESSSGDEQYF
TGTGCCAGCAGTGAAAGTAGTAGCGGGGACGAGCAGTACTTC
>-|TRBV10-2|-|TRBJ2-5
CASSENSEGTQYF
TGCGCCAGCAGTGAGAACTCCGAGGGGACCCAGTACTTC